Following are 5 T cell receptor beta chains from one sample sequenced in a study of preoperative IRX-2 immunotherapy in early breast cancer (dated by TCRdb to about 2019). Library preparation employed the immunoSEQ multiplex PCR assay. What TCRdb holds here is the immuneACCESS table cut down to in-frame rearrangements. Part of the clones is not present; checked against another copy, under half of the missing clones reflect an unresolved V gene, and the others are unexplained. Here the sample has roughly 29,000 clones; almost 90% occur a single time. The ten largest clones take up 9.5% to 10% of the sample. In the paper's terms, the treatment or condition label means: preoperative locoregional IRX-2 cytokine immunotherapy. Sampling was carried out from a patient treated with IRX-2 immunotherapy. The receptors come from a human donor with breast cancer.

V and J are TRBV7-6 and TRBJ2-1, with D perhaps assigned TRBD1 or TRBD2 (6 bases each). Germline V gene sequence: CDR1 SGHVS, CDR2 FNYEAQ. The germline V and J ends were trimmed by 0 bases and 7 bases, with 10 bases remaining between them. This CDR3 comprises 14 residues. CDR3 in DNA: TGTGCCAGCAGCTTAGCGGGGGGCCAAAATGAGCAGTTCTTC. It specifies CASSLAGGQNEQFF.

The chain combines TRBV19 with TRBJ2-7; possibly TRBD1 or TRBD2 for D (5 bases each). Trimming removed 3 bases from V and 2 bases from J, with 17 bases in between. The CDR3 runs 16 residues. Germline V gene sequence: CDR1 LNHDA, CDR2 SQIVND (reference sequence). CDR3 protein: CASSISPTGTPYEQYF. CDR3 coding DNA: TGTGCCAGTAGTATTTCTCCCACCGGGACCCCCTACGAGCAGTACTTC.

The V call is TRBV5-6, the J call TRBJ2-3; 10 nucleotides agree with TRBD2. This CDR3 is 14 amino acids long. The junction had 6 bases not matched to a gene; V was cut back by 10 bases and J by 1 base. Germline CDR1 is SGHDT and CDR2 is YYEEEE. The CDR3 region is CASIAGGRTDTQYF. The CDR3, as DNA: TGTGCCTCTATAGCGGGAGGTCGCACAGATACGCAGTATTTT.

The chain links TRBV19 to TRBJ2-7; 9 nucleotides align to TRBD1. The trim removed 6 bases at V and 5 bases at J, leaving 8 bases unmatched. Germline V gene data show CDR1 as LNHDA and CDR2 as SQIVND (reference sequence). The CDR3 extends over 14 amino acids. DNA for the CDR3: TGTGCCAGTAGGGTCGGGACAGGGTTCGACGAGCAGTACTTC. This gives the protein CASRVGTGFDEQYF. Full variable domain (remainder filled in from reference TRBV19 and TRBJ2-7): DGGITQSPKYLFRKEGQNVTLSCEQNLNHDAMYWYRQDPGQGLRLIYYSQIVNDFQKGDIAEGYSVSREKKESFPLTVTSAQKNPTAFYLCASRVGTGFDEQYFGPGTRLTVT.

V usage is TRBV27 and J usage is TRBJ2-7, with TRBD2 as a possible D gene (7 bases). Germline lookup yields CDR1 MNHEY and CDR2 SMNVEV (reference sequence). The CDR3 covers 16 residues. V dropped 0 bases and J dropped 0 bases, with 12 bases sitting between them. CDR3 in amino acids: CASSLSGGQNSYEQYF. Here the CDR3 DNA reads TGTGCCAGCAGTTTATCGGGGGGGCAAAACTCCTACGAGCAGTACTTC.